A selection of T cell receptor beta chains follows, all from one sample in a study of blood T cell repertoires in COVID-19. The data were produced by immunoSEQ multiplex PCR, yet TCRdb's version contains in-frame clones alone and is incomplete. The sample shows roughly 220,000 clones, approximately 81% of them seen only once. Sequenced: peripheral blood. The source is a man aged 25 to 40 with active or convalescent COVID-19. CDR3s include the opening cysteine and the closing phenylalanine or tryptophan. The order of the fields is D gene, V gene, clone size, J gene, CDR3 protein, CDR3 DNA. A D gene is named only where the DNA matches it firmly. Expanded clones get a size class; other rows say once, few or many, or leave the size out.

TRBD2	TRBV7-6	NA	TRBJ2-1	CASSLSSGSSYNEQFF	TGTGCCAGCAGCCTGAGTAGCGGGAGCTCCTACAATGAGCAGTTCTTC
TRBD2	TRBV18	NA	TRBJ2-2	CASSPVAGPGELFF	TGTGCCAGCTCACCTGTAGCGGGGCCCGGGGAGCTGTTTTTT
NA	TRBV9	NA	TRBJ2-7	CASSARGGGAYEQYF	TGTGCCAGCAGCGCCCGCGGTGGGGGCGCGTACGAGCAGTACTTC
TRBD2	TRBV28	few	TRBJ2-5	CASSFSGSLETQYF	TGTGCCAGCAGTTTTAGCGGGAGTCTCGAGACCCAGTACTTC
NA	TRBV6-1	NA	TRBJ1-6	CASSDARVGNSPLHF	TGTGCCAGCAGTGACGCCAGGGTGGGGAATTCACCCCTCCACTTT
NA	TRBV7-9	NA	TRBJ1-1	CASSLGESGAFF	TGTGCCAGCAGCTTAGGGGAGTCGGGGGCTTTCTTT
NA	TRBV2	NA	TRBJ1-6	CASSEVVRNSPLHF	TGTGCCAGCAGTGAAGTGGTCAGGAATTCACCCCTCCACTTT
NA	TRBV11-2	NA	TRBJ2-5	CASSFSGSETQYF	TGTGCCAGCAGCTTCAGCGGGTCAGAGACCCAGTACTTC
NA	TRBV5-5	once	TRBJ1-2	CASSLWGKSGYTF	TGTGCCAGCAGCTTGTGGGGCAAAAGTGGCTACACCTTC
TRBD2	TRBV30	once	TRBJ2-2	CAWSVQLAGGSGELFF	TGTGCCTGGAGTGTACAGCTAGCGGGGGGGTCCGGGGAGCTGTTTTTT
TRBD2	TRBV5-1	few	TRBJ2-3	CASSKISGANTDTQYF	TGCGCCAGCAGCAAGATTAGCGGGGCCAACACAGATACGCAGTATTTT
TRBD2	TRBV11-2	NA	TRBJ2-3	CASSLGTSGRTDTQYF	TGTGCCAGCAGCTTGGGGACTAGCGGGAGAACAGATACGCAGTATTTT
NA	TRBV3-1/TRBV3-2	NA	TRBJ1-1	CASSPPGNTEAFF	TGTGCCAGCAGCCCCCCCGGGAACACTGAAGCTTTCTTT
TRBD2	TRBV9	NA	TRBJ2-2	CASSVGTSGNTGELFF	TGTGCCAGCAGCGTAGGGACTAGCGGAAACACCGGGGAGCTGTTTTTT
NA	TRBV18	NA	TRBJ1-2	CASSPSDTRGYTF	TGTGCCAGCTCACCCTCTGACACCCGAGGCTACACCTTC
NA	TRBV15	NA	TRBJ2-1	CATSRDWGGGNEQFF	TGTGCCACCAGCAGAGATTGGGGGGGCGGCAATGAGCAGTTCTTC
NA	TRBV12-5	NA	TRBJ2-3	CASGLSPGLITDTQYF	TGTGCTAGTGGTTTGTCTCCGGGACTGATCACAGATACGCAGTATTTT
TRBD1	TRBV4-3	NA	TRBJ1-2	CASSQGTGTGDGYTF	TGCGCCAGCAGCCAGGGTACCGGGACAGGGGATGGCTACACCTTC
NA	TRBV2	NA	TRBJ1-1	CASSGRLRANTEAFF	TGTGCCAGCAGTGGGAGACTGAGGGCGAACACTGAAGCTTTCTTT
NA	TRBV14	NA	TRBJ1-1	CASSQYTGNTEAFF	TGTGCCAGCAGCCAATATACGGGGAACACTGAAGCTTTCTTT
NA	TRBV6-1	NA	TRBJ1-1	CASSEYMGDRRTFF	TGTGCCAGCAGTGAATATATGGGAGACAGGAGAACTTTCTTT
TRBD2	TRBV7-8	NA	TRBJ2-5	CASSLAGLTSGGGTQYF	TGTGCCAGCAGCTTAGCGGGATTGACTAGCGGGGGTGGGACCCAGTACTTC
NA	TRBV28	NA	TRBJ2-3	CATGSTDTQYF	TGTGCAACAGGCTCCACAGATACGCAGTATTTT
TRBD1	TRBV11-2	NA	TRBJ1-2	CASSSSPGQGYGYTF	TGTGCCAGCAGCTCAAGCCCGGGACAGGGATATGGCTACACCTTC
NA	TRBV10-1	NA	TRBJ2-1	CASSEQVSSSEQFF	TGCGCCAGCAGTGAGCAGGTGTCAAGCAGTGAGCAGTTCTTC
TRBD1	TRBV13	NA	TRBJ1-2	CASSADDRGPYGYTF	TGTGCCAGCAGCGCCGATGACAGGGGGCCCTATGGCTACACCTTC
NA	TRBV3-1/TRBV3-2	NA	TRBJ1-1	CASSQGAGQKAFF	TGTGCCAGCAGCCAAGGGGCCGGACAGAAAGCTTTCTTT
TRBD2	TRBV5-8	NA	TRBJ2-2	CASSLALAGTFNTGELFF	TGTGCCAGCAGTTTGGCCCTAGCGGGGACGTTTAACACCGGGGAGCTGTTTTTT
NA	TRBV29-1	NA	TRBJ2-1	CSVESGYNEQFF	TGCAGCGTTGAATCCGGGTACAATGAGCAGTTCTTC
NA	TRBV28	NA	TRBJ1-4	CASSLLPQTNEKLFF	TGTGCCAGCAGTTTACTTCCACAGACTAATGAAAAACTGTTTTTT
NA	TRBV5-1	NA	TRBJ1-1	CASSLVEGGVGNTEAFF	TGCGCCAGCAGCTTGGTGGAAGGAGGGGTTGGGAACACTGAAGCTTTCTTT
NA	TRBV19	NA	TRBJ2-1	CASRKGGSYNEQFF	TGTGCCAGTAGGAAAGGGGGCTCCTACAATGAGCAGTTCTTC
TRBD1	TRBV6-5	NA	TRBJ1-2	CASSYTGTGGGYTF	TGTGCCAGCAGTTACACCGGGACAGGGGGAGGCTACACCTTC
NA	TRBV5-1	NA	TRBJ1-1	CASSLDTGTEAFF	TGCGCCAGCAGCTTGGATACGGGAACTGAAGCTTTCTTT
TRBD2	TRBV6-5	NA	TRBJ2-7	CASSPPRAGGYEQYF	TGTGCCAGCAGTCCCCCCAGGGCGGGAGGGTACGAGCAGTACTTC
NA	TRBV19	NA	TRBJ1-1	CASSIRGHEAFF	TGTGCCAGTAGTATAAGAGGGCATGAAGCTTTCTTT
TRBD1	TRBV9	NA	TRBJ1-3	CASSKTGTGNTIYF	TGTGCCAGCAGCAAGACAGGGACGGGAAACACCATATATTTT
NA	TRBV5-1	NA	TRBJ1-1	CASSFPGQEAFF	TGCGCCAGCAGTTTCCCGGGACAAGAAGCTTTCTTT
TRBD2	TRBV3-1/TRBV3-2	NA	TRBJ2-5	CASSRYTSGGETQYF	TGTGCCAGCAGCCGGTATACTAGCGGGGGGGAGACCCAGTACTTC
NA	TRBV27	NA	TRBJ1-5	CASSPGAGQNQPQHF	TGTGCCAGCAGCCCAGGGGCAGGGCAAAATCAGCCCCAGCATTTT
NA	TRBV19	NA	TRBJ1-5	CASSPGGKNQPQHF	TGTGCCAGTAGTCCGGGGGGGAAAAATCAGCCCCAGCATTTT
TRBD1	TRBV2	NA	TRBJ2-5	CASDRDGWETQYF	TGTGCCAGCGACAGGGATGGCTGGGAGACCCAGTACTTC
TRBD1	TRBV7-8	NA	TRBJ1-1	CASSSQDRVGTEAFF	TGTGCCAGCAGCTCGCAAGACAGGGTGGGCACTGAAGCTTTCTTT
NA	TRBV9	few	TRBJ2-1	CASSVVPRGGKGNEQFF	TGTGCCAGCAGCGTAGTGCCCAGGGGAGGGAAGGGAAATGAGCAGTTCTTC
TRBD1	TRBV7-2	NA	TRBJ1-6	CASSQQGTGNSPLHF	TGTGCCAGCAGCCAGCAAGGGACAGGCAATTCACCCCTCCACTTT
NA	TRBV7-2	NA	TRBJ1-5	CASSIQGGNQPQHF	TGTGCCAGCAGCATACAGGGTGGCAATCAGCCCCAGCATTTT
NA	TRBV9	NA	TRBJ1-2	CASSVDLSSTGPRSYTF	TGTGCCAGCAGCGTAGACCTTTCGAGCACAGGTCCGAGAAGCTACACCTTC
TRBD1	TRBV25-1	once	TRBJ2-1	CASSGGTGRYNEQFF	TGTGCCAGCAGTGGGGGGACAGGTAGATACAATGAGCAGTTCTTC
TRBD1	TRBV30	NA	TRBJ2-2	CACGTANTGELFF	TGTGCCTGCGGGACAGCGAACACCGGGGAGCTGTTTTTT
TRBD2	TRBV5-6	once	TRBJ2-1	CASTLRTSGSYNEQFF	TGTGCCAGCACCCTCAGGACTAGCGGCTCCTACAATGAGCAGTTCTTC
TRBD1	TRBV7-2	NA	TRBJ2-1	CASSTRDRSSYNEQFF	TGTGCCAGCAGCACCCGGGACAGGAGCTCCTACAATGAGCAGTTCTTC
NA	TRBV7-2	once	TRBJ2-7	CASSLEVQQSEQYF	TGTGCCAGCAGCTTGGAGGTGCAGCAATCCGAGCAGTACTTC
TRBD2	TRBV11-2	NA	TRBJ2-7	CASSLNGGGSARYEQYF	TGTGCCAGCAGCTTAAACGGCGGGGGGTCCGCCCGATACGAGCAGTACTTC
TRBD1	TRBV5-6	few	TRBJ1-4	CASSRQGRSNEKLFF	TGTGCCAGCAGCCGACAGGGGAGAAGTAATGAAAAACTGTTTTTT
NA	TRBV7-2	NA	TRBJ1-1	CASSLVPGSNTEAFF	TGTGCCAGCAGCTTAGTCCCAGGGTCGAACACTGAAGCTTTCTTT